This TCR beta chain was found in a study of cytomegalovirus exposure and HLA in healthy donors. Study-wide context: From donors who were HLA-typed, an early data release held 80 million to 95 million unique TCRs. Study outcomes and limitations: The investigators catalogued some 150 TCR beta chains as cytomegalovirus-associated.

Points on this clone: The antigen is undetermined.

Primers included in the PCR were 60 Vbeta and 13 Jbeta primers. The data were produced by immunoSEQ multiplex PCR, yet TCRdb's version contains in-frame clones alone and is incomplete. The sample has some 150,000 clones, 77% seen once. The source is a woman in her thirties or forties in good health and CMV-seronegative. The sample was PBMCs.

The CDR3: CASNRDSETRYGYTF. CDR3 nucleotides: TGTGCCAGCAATCGGGACAGCGAGACTCGCTATGGCTACACCTTC. The chain has TRBV6-5 and TRBJ1-2; 7 nucleotides match TRBD1. Per germline, CDR1 MNHEY and CDR2 SVGAGI. The junction had 12 bases not matched to a gene; V was cut back by 7 bases and J by 4 bases. The CDR3 contains 15 residues.